Listed below are T cell receptor beta chains from one sample, sequenced in a study of regulatory T cells in long-lasting Graves disease. TCRdb fed the multiplex PCR reads into MiXCR, producing one record per CDR3 protein. Of over 500,000 distinct CDR3 sequences in the sample, about 16% were seen once. These data were likewise used in another study, on T cells in Graves' hyperthyroidism and ophthalmopathy.

Specimen: peripheral blood mononuclear cells (PBMCs), collected at new diagnosis, from a patient treated with antithyroid drugs. These receptors came from a man younger than 35 with Graves disease. Each CDR3 is given with its conserved first and last residue. The order of the fields is clone size, J gene, D gene, V gene, CDR3 DNA, CDR3 protein. D genes are given only for firm matches. Size tells how often a clone was seen (once, few, many) or the class of an expanded clone, and some rows leave it out.

many	TRBJ1-2	-	TRBV29-1	TGCAGCGTCCGCCGGGGGTTTGGCTACACCTTC	CSVRRGFGYTF
-	TRBJ1-4	TRBD1	TRBV30	TGTGCCTGGAGCCCCGGACAGGGGAAAAAACTGTTTTTT	CAWSPGQGKKLFF
-	TRBJ2-1	TRBD2	TRBV20-1	TGCAGTGCTCGGTCCCGGGGGAGCGGGAGCAATGAGCAGTTCTTC	CSARSRGSGSNEQFF
many	TRBJ1-1	TRBD1	TRBV2	TGTGCCAGCAGTCCTACAGGGGGCCGGGATCGAGCTTTCTTT	CASSPTGGRDRAFF
-	TRBJ1-3	-	TRBV5-1	TGCGCCAGCAGCTTATCCATCTCCTCTGGAAACACCATATATTTT	CASSLSISSGNTIYF
-	TRBJ1-2	-	TRBV5-1	TGTGCCAGCAGCTCGAGGGGGGGGGGCGTCTATGGCTACACCTTC	CASSSRGGGVYGYTF
many	TRBJ2-3	TRBD1	TRBV20-1	TGCAGTGCTCCAGGCAAAAGGGACAGGGGGTGGGATACAGATACGCAGTATTTT	CSAPGKRDRGWDTDTQYF
many	TRBJ1-6	TRBD1	TRBV3-1	TGTGCCAGCAGCCACCTTCGGACAGGGGTCGCTTCACCCCTCCACTTT	CASSHLRTGVASPLHF
few	TRBJ2-1	TRBD2	TRBV5-1	TGCGCCAGCGGGAGCGGGAGGGCCGATAATGAGCAGTTCTTC	CASGSGRADNEQFF
-	TRBJ2-1	TRBD2	TRBV5-1	TGCGCCAGCAGCCCTTACGGGCTAGCGGGAGTCGAGCAGTTCTTC	CASSPYGLAGVEQFF
many	TRBJ2-7	-	TRBV5-1	TGCGCCAGCAGCGGGGGACGGCAATACGAGCAGTACTTC	CASSGGRQYEQYF
many	TRBJ1-5	-	TRBV19	TGTGCCAGTAGTAGCTGGGAGGCGGGGGCTTATAGCAATCAGCCCCAGCATTTT	CASSSWEAGAYSNQPQHF
-	TRBJ2-3	-	TRBV10-3	TGTGCCATCAGTGGAACAGATACGCAGTATTTT	CAISGTDTQYF
few	TRBJ1-1	-	TRBV27	TGTGCCAGCAGTTTATCACAGGGTATGAACACTGAAGCTTTCTTT	CASSLSQGMNTEAFF
-	TRBJ1-6	-	TRBV28	TGTGCCAGCAGCAACCCCCACGAGAGCTCCTATAATTCACCCCTCCACTTT	CASSNPHESSYNSPLHF
few	TRBJ2-3	TRBD1	TRBV14	TGTGCCAGCAGCCCTGACAGGGCCACAGATACGCAGTATTTT	CASSPDRATDTQYF
many	TRBJ2-2	TRBD2	TRBV7-9	TGTGCCAGCTATGGGACTAGCAACACCGGGGAGCTGTTTTTT	CASYGTSNTGELFF
few	TRBJ1-1	TRBD1	TRBV18	TGTGCCAGCTCACCAGAGGCAGGGGGGTCCACTGAAGCTTTCTTT	CASSPEAGGSTEAFF
many	TRBJ2-7	TRBD2	TRBV12-3/TRBV12-4	TGTGCCAGCAGCTTAGCGGGAGGGCGATACGAGCAGTACTTC	CASSLAGGRYEQYF
many	TRBJ2-2	-	TRBV7-9	TGTGCCAGCAGCGCGAAGCCTAGTGGCAGGGTGACCGGGGAGCTGTTTTTT	CASSAKPSGRVTGELFF
many	TRBJ2-5	TRBD2	TRBV11-3	TGTGCCAGCAGCCCGACTAGCATTGAGACCCAGTACTTC	CASSPTSIETQYF
-	TRBJ2-1	TRBD1	TRBV25-1	TGTGCCAGCAGTGAATTTCGTTATGGCAGGGGGAGCAATGAGCAGTTCTTC	CASSEFRYGRGSNEQFF
many	TRBJ2-7	-	TRBV12-3/TRBV12-4	TGTGCCAGCAGTTTAGGACAGCCCTCAGAGCAGTACTTC	CASSLGQPSEQYF
many	TRBJ1-1	-	TRBV7-9	TGTGCCAGCAGCTTTCGGACGGTGAACACTGAAGCTTTCTTT	CASSFRTVNTEAFF
-	TRBJ2-7	TRBD1	TRBV4-1	TGCGCCAGCAGCCCTTATCCGGGACAGGGAAGTAACGAGCAGTACTTC	CASSPYPGQGSNEQYF
-	TRBJ1-2	-	TRBV10-2	TGCGCCAGCAGTGCAACAGGGCTGGACTATGGCTACACCTTC	CASSATGLDYGYTF
many	TRBJ2-3	-	TRBV7-8	TGTGCCAGCAGTTTTAGCGGTACTAGCACAGATACGCAGTATTTT	CASSFSGTSTDTQYF
-	TRBJ1-2	TRBD1	TRBV29-1	TGCAGCGTTGAAGTCGGACAGGGGTTGGAAGGCTACACCTTC	CSVEVGQGLEGYTF
many	TRBJ2-5	TRBD1	TRBV7-9	TGTGCCAGCAGCCCAACACAGGGGCTGGAGACCCAGTACTTC	CASSPTQGLETQYF
-	TRBJ2-3	-	TRBV10-3	TGTGCCAGCAGTGAATTCCTCCCAGATACGCAGTATTTT	CASSEFLPDTQYF